The 32 T cell receptor beta chains presented below share a single source sample, sequenced in a study. Using its own MiXCR run on the 5' RACE reads, TCRdb lists one record per CDR3 protein. The sample has tens of thousands of distinct CDR3 sequences; 25% to 35% are singletons. The specimen was tumor-infiltrating memory CD4+ T cells sorted from the breast tumor. Subset in this sample: memory CD4+ T cells, CD4+CD45RO+CD25-. All receptors come from a female donor with breast cancer.

This chain connects TRBV27 to TRBJ2-7; D gene ambiguous. Germline CDR1 MNHEY, CDR2 SMNVEV (reference sequence). V was trimmed by 3 bases and J by 4 bases, leaving 7 bases between them. CDR3 length: 12 residues. The CDR3 protein is CASSLVGYEQYF. The CDR3 coding sequence is TGTGCCAGCAGTTTGGTCGGGTACGAGCAGTACTTC.

About this clonotype: An end of the junction does not agree with germline; a read error may underlie this. The V and J genes are TRBV28 and TRBJ2-7; possible D gene TRBD2, 6 bases. The CDR3 has 17 amino acids. Germline values: CDR1 MDHEN, CDR2 SYDVKM. CDR3 protein: CAGTSTGISPGSYEQHF. The CDR3, as DNA: TGTGCCGGCACTTCCACTGGGATTTCACCCGGGAGCTACGAGCAGCACTTC.

The rearrangement uses TRBV20-1 and TRBJ2-5, with D perhaps assigned TRBD1 or TRBD2 (5 bases each). Germline values: CDR1 DFQATT, CDR2 SNEGSKA (reference sequence). The CDR3 has 14 amino acids. V dropped 6 bases and J dropped 1 base, with 15 bases sitting between them. CDR3 nucleotides: TGCAGTGCCAGGGACGTAAGAACCCAAGAGACCCAGTACTTC. Amino acids: CSARDVRTQETQYF.

This clonotype was counted many times. The J gene is TRBJ2-7, the V gene TRBV4-1; D is unresolved. Germline CDR1 MGHRA, CDR2 YSYEKL. V was trimmed by 4 bases and J by 1 base, leaving 17 bases between them. The CDR3 covers 16 residues. CDR3 sequence (DNA): TGCGCCAGCAGCCCCATGGACGGCTTGAATTCCTACGAGCAGTACTTC. This translates into CASSPMDGLNSYEQYF.

As regards this clonotype: Since a much larger clone is just one base distant, this may be a read error. The chain has TRBV9 and TRBJ2-5; a weak D match, TRBD2 (5 bases). This CDR3 comprises 15 residues. Germline loops: CDR1 SGDLS, CDR2 YYNGEE. V was pared by 0 bases and J by 7 bases, with 16 bases between. In DNA, the CDR3 is TGTGCCAGCAGCGTAGTAGGCGACGTCGGGGTGACCCAGTACTTC. This sequence encodes CASSVVGDVGVTQYF.

This chain links TRBV7-9 with TRBJ2-4, with TRBD1 as a possible D gene (6 bases). The V gene lost 2 bases and the J gene lost 3 bases, with 11 bases spanning the gap. Germline lookup yields CDR1 SEHNR and CDR2 FQNEAQ (reference sequence). CDR3 length: 15 residues. CDR3 region: CASSLSQGHKNIQYF. Here the CDR3 DNA reads TGTGCCAGCAGCTTAAGCCAGGGACACAAAAACATTCAGTACTTC.

As to this clonotype: It may be a read error: a sequence one base away is much more abundant. This chain connects TRBV20-1 to TRBJ2-7, with 9 bases matching TRBD2. J gave up 2 bases and V 7 bases, and 12 bases lay outside the gene matches. This CDR3 comprises 15 residues. CDR1 DFQATT and CDR2 SNEGSKA come from the germline V gene (reference sequence). For the CDR3, the DNA is TGCAGTGTTAGGGATTGGACTAGCGAGACCTACGAGCAGTACTTC. This sequence encodes CSVRDWTSETYEQYF.

The chain combines TRBV5-4 with TRBJ2-5; maybe TRBD2 (5 bases). The CDR3 is made up of 15 amino acids. Germline V gene lookup returns CDR1 SGHNT and CDR2 YYREEE (reference sequence). Deletions cut 5 bases from V and 5 bases from J, with 19 bases between. CDR3 amino acids: CASRIWAGGPETQYF. CDR3 in DNA: TGTGCCAGCAGAATTTGGGCAGGAGGCCCTGAGACCCAGTACTTC. The whole variable domain, filled in from reference TRBV5-4 and TRBJ2-5, reads ETGVTQSPTHLIKTRGQQVTLRCSSQSGHNTVSWYQQALGQGPQFIFQYYREEENGRGNFPPRFSGLQFPNYSSELNVNALELDDSALYLCASRIWAGGPETQYFGPGTRLLVL.

The chain is built from TRBV6-2 or TRBV6-3 and TRBJ2-7, with D tentatively TRBD1 or TRBD2 (5 bases each). The V end lost 0 bases, the J end lost 0 bases, and 15 bases lay between the germline ends. This CDR3 contains 17 residues. CDR1 MNHEY and CDR2 SVGEGT come from the germline V gene. The CDR3 coding sequence is TGTGCCAGCAGTTACTCGGACCGGGACGTGAGCTCCTACGAGCAGTACTTC. Translating gives CASSYSDRDVSSYEQYF.

On this clonotype itself: One junction end does not reproduce the germline sequence, and a read error may be involved. This chain joins TRBV15 and TRBJ2-5; D possibly corresponds to TRBD2 (5 bases). This CDR3 is 17 amino acids long. Germline CDR1 is LNHNV and CDR2 is YYDKDF (reference sequence). The CDR3 DNA follows: TGTGCCACCAGCGGAGATATCCCGCAAGGGAGTCAGGAGACCCAGTACTTC. This encodes CATSGDIPQGSQETQYF.

This clonotype has ten or more counts. The rearrangement links TRBV12-3 or TRBV12-4 to TRBJ1-5, with 8 bases lining up with TRBD1. This CDR3 region has 14 residues. V shed 5 bases, J shed 3 bases, and the junction held 3 bases outside the gene matches. The CDR3 coding sequence is TGTGCCAGCAGTCGACAGGGGTCCAATCAGCCCCAGCATTTT. This codes for CASSRQGSNQPQHF.

This clonotype was detected only a few times. The chain is built from TRBV5-1 and TRBJ2-1; 8 positions agree with TRBD1. Germline values: CDR1 SGHRS, CDR2 YFSETQ. The CDR3 has 13 residues. Trimming took 1 base from V and 15 from J; bases not matched to a gene: 9. In DNA, the CDR3 is TGCGCCAGCAGCTTGACCTCCGGGACAGGACCGTTCTTC. It is translated as CASSLTSGTGPFF.

V is TRBV27 and J is TRBJ2-1; the D is unclear. Trimming took 2 bases from V and 0 from J, leaving 11 bases between them. The CDR3 runs to 16 residues. Germline-derived CDR1 and CDR2 are MNHEY and SMNVEV (reference sequence). CDR3 loop: CASSLMGFSSYNEQFF. The CDR3 nucleotides are TGTGCCAGCAGTTTAATGGGGTTCAGCTCCTACAATGAGCAGTTCTTC.

A word on this clonotype: A much more abundant neighbour one base away suggests this may be a read error. J is TRBJ1-5 and V is TRBV20-1; 11 bases are shared with TRBD1. After removal of 8 bases from V and 5 bases from J, the junction contained 11 bases not matched to a gene. There are 15 residues in the CDR3. Germline values: CDR1 DFQATT, CDR2 SNEGSKA (reference sequence). In DNA, the CDR3 is TGCAGTACCCCACCCGGGACAGGGGGACATCAGCCCCAGCATTTT. Translating gives CSTPPGTGGHQPQHF.

Only a few counts were recorded for this clonotype. The chain recombines TRBV5-1 with TRBJ2-2, with 8 positions matching TRBD1. The CDR3 spans 17 residues. With 0 bases clipped from V and 4 bases from J, the junction kept 8 bases outside the gene matches. The germline V gene has CDR1 SGHRS and CDR2 YFSETQ. CDR3 amino acids: CASSLGRTGSGTGELFF. DNA of the CDR3: TGCGCCAGCAGCTTGGGTCGGACAGGGTCGGGCACCGGGGAGCTGTTTTTT.

There are a few counts of this clonotype. The CDR3 DNA sequence: TGTGCCAGCAGCCTAGCGCATTCCTCCTACAATGAGCAGTTCTTC. It encodes CASSLAHSSYNEQFF. The V call is TRBV6-4, the J call TRBJ2-1, with D tentatively TRBD2 (6 bases). This CDR3 has 15 amino acids. The germline gives CDR1 MRHNA, CDR2 SNTAGT. Trimming removed 6 bases at V and 0 bases at J, with 12 bases between.

This clonotype was seen repeatedly, ten times or more. The chain carries TRBV9 and TRBJ2-7; TRBD1 matches at 10 bases. CDR3 length equals 15 residues. V lost 4 bases to trimming and J lost 6 bases; unmatched junction nucleotides: 10. In germline, CDR1 is SGDLS, CDR2 YYNGEE. The CDR3 sequence is CASSTGTGESGEQYF. For the CDR3, the DNA is TGTGCCAGCAGCACCGGGACAGGGGAAAGCGGCGAGCAGTACTTC.

The table lists this clonotype with a count of one. One junction end disagrees with the germline gene, perhaps due to a read error. The chain has TRBV29-1 and TRBJ1-2; no clear D gene. Germline CDR1 SQVTM, CDR2 ANQGSEA. This CDR3 has 12 residues. CDR3: CSVEQTAYGCTF. In DNA form, the CDR3 reads TGCAGCGTTGAACAAACTGCTTATGGCTGCACCTTC.

The chain uses TRBV6-2 or TRBV6-3 and TRBJ2-6; D may be TRBD1 (5 bases). Trimming stripped 4 bases from V and 1 base from J, with 26 bases between. Germline assignment: CDR1 MNHEY and CDR2 SVGEGT. The CDR3 has 21 amino acids. The CDR3 here is CASSWRGPTVMVWSGANVLTF. The CDR3 nucleotides are TGTGCCAGCAGTTGGAGAGGCCCGACAGTAATGGTATGGTCTGGGGCCAACGTCCTGACTTTC.

This chain joins TRBV6-1 and TRBJ1-1; 8 positions match TRBD1. Germline V lookup: CDR1 MNHNS, CDR2 SASEGT. There are 13 residues in the CDR3. J lost 4 bases, V lost 7 bases, and 5 bases had no gene match. The CDR3 loop is CASMGQEGTEAFF. The CDR3 DNA is TGTGCCAGCATGGGACAGGAAGGCACTGAAGCTTTCTTT.

This clonotype appeared a few times. The chain carries TRBV6-1 and TRBJ1-5; D may be TRBD1 (6 bases). Germline assignment: CDR1 MNHNS and CDR2 SASEGT. V lost 7 bases, J lost 4 bases, and 17 bases lay in between. The CDR3 has 15 amino acids. CDR3 nucleotides: TGTGCCAGCACTCCGCGGGGGGCGGGAAATCAGCCCCAGCATTTT. It yields the protein CASTPRGAGNQPQHF.

This clonotype was seen only a few times. This chain connects TRBV20-1 to TRBJ2-1, with TRBD2 as a possible D gene (6 bases). Germline CDR1 is DFQATT and CDR2 is SNEGSKA (reference sequence). The CDR3 sequence is 16 residues long. Between the trimmed V and J ends, which lost 0 bases and 3 bases, there was a span of 15 bases. The CDR3 DNA is TGCAGTGCTAGAGATCTGGAGCGGGCGAACTACAATGAGCAGTTCTTC. This encodes CSARDLERANYNEQFF.

V and J are TRBV28 and TRBJ1-4, with D unresolved. Trimming cost V 4 bases and J 8 bases, with 5 bases left between them. Germline V gene lookup returns CDR1 MDHEN and CDR2 SYDVKM. The CDR3 contains 11 residues. CDR3 DNA: TGTGCCAGCAGTTATAGGGAAAAACTGTTTTTT. Its protein product is CASSYREKLFF.

The chain joins TRBV6-6 to TRBJ2-1; D is tentatively TRBD1 or TRBD2 (5 bases each). CDR1 MNHNY and CDR2 SVGAGI come from the germline V gene (reference sequence). CDR3 length: 15 residues. The V end was cut by 2 bases, the J end by 7 bases, with 15 bases between. The CDR3 DNA sequence: TGTGCCAGCAGTTACGGTGAGGGCAGGGCAAATGAGCAGTTCTTC. It encodes CASSYGEGRANEQFF.

As to this clonotype: With a much larger clone just one base away, this may be a read error. V gene TRBV6-5 combines with J gene TRBJ1-5; no firm D call. Germline-derived CDR1 and CDR2 are MNHEY and SVGAGI. V was clipped by 6 bases and J by 2 bases, with 17 bases between them. The CDR3 length is 16 residues. This CDR3 reads CASRRSPVRGNQPQHF. CDR3 nucleotide sequence: TGTGCCAGCAGACGGAGTCCAGTGAGGGGCAATCAGCCCCAGCATTTT.

The V call is TRBV5-1, the J call TRBJ2-1; D remains unclear. The germline V gene encodes CDR1 SGHRS and CDR2 YFSETQ. V lost 0 bases and J lost 4, with 11 bases in between. This CDR3 has 15 amino acids. The CDR3 sequence is CASSLAAREYNEQFF. The CDR3 coding sequence is TGCGCCAGCAGCTTGGCGGCTAGAGAGTACAATGAGCAGTTCTTC.

Note on this clonotype: Compared with germline, one end of the junction differs, possibly owing to a read error. The J gene is TRBJ2-7, the V gene TRBV4-1, with TRBD1 identical over 8 bases. Germline CDR1 MGHRA, CDR2 YSYEKL. The CDR3 loop spans 14 amino acids. CDR3 sequence (DNA): TGCACCAGCAGCCTCCGACAGGGGAACTACGAGCAGTACTTC. Its protein is CTSSLRQGNYEQYF.

The J gene is TRBJ1-3, the V gene TRBV6-1, with a possible D match to TRBD1 (5 bases). Trimming stripped 9 bases from V and 7 bases from J, with 10 bases between. Germline lookup yields CDR1 MNHNS and CDR2 SASEGT. This CDR3 is 11 amino acids long. The CDR3 loop is CASASGNTIYF. CDR3 bases: TGTGCCAGTGCGTCAGGGAACACCATATATTTT.

This chain joins TRBV20-1 and TRBJ1-2; D uncertain. CDR3 length: 15 residues. The V gene's germline CDR1 is DFQATT and CDR2 SNEGSKA (reference sequence). Trimming removed 0 bases from V and 0 bases from J, with 11 bases in between. Here the CDR3 reads CSARDRRGANYGYTF. The CDR3 DNA reads as TGCAGTGCTAGAGATCGGCGGGGAGCTAACTATGGCTACACCTTC.

The chain links TRBV14 to TRBJ1-2, with D unclear. V was shortened by 2 bases and J by 8 bases, with 12 bases between the two germline ends. The CDR3 loop spans 13 amino acids. Germline CDR1 reads SGHDN; CDR2 reads FVKESK. The CDR3 protein is CASSQSLARGYTF. In DNA, the CDR3 is TGTGCCAGCAGCCAATCCCTGGCGCGGGGCTACACCTTC.

CDR3 in DNA: TGTGCCATCAGTGAGTCGAAGGGACAGATTGCGAATGAGCAGTTCTTC. This encodes CAISESKGQIANEQFF. This chain joins TRBV10-3 and TRBJ2-1; 7 bases line up with TRBD1. V trimming: 0 bases; J trimming: 7 bases; junction bases outside the gene matches: 9. Germline CDR1 and CDR2: ENHRY and SYGVKD. The CDR3 has 16 residues.

This clonotype was seen just once. The chain is built from TRBV27 and TRBJ2-5; D might be TRBD2 (6 bases). Germline V gene lookup returns CDR1 MNHEY and CDR2 SMNVEV (reference sequence). Trimming cost V 8 bases and J 0 bases, with 16 bases left between them. The CDR3 extends over 15 amino acids. CDR3 residues: CASGLPGGYQETQYF. The CDR3 DNA sequence: TGTGCCAGCGGACTTCCAGGAGGGTACCAAGAGACCCAGTACTTC.